This passage covers 15 T cell receptor beta chains from one sample sequenced in a study of T-cell reconstitution after alpha-beta-depleted transplantation in children. The library targeted TCRbeta and was prepared with unique molecular identifiers. TCRdb analysed the PCR reads with MiXCR anew, one entry per CDR3 protein. The repertoire holds a few hundred thousand distinct CDR3 sequences, approximately 12% seen once, with 2% to 2.5% in the top ten. This specimen consisted of PBMCs, mostly from graft donor cells, obtained 360 days after TCRalphabeta/CD19-depleted stem cell transplant. These receptors came from a male patient under 18 who had a stem cell transplant for acute myeloid leukemia, so the T cells may come from the graft donor.

As regards this clonotype: With a much larger clone just one base away, this may be a read error. The J gene is TRBJ2-1, the V gene TRBV20-1, with 12 bases aligning to TRBD2. The CDR3 runs to 16 residues. In germline, CDR1 is DFQATT, CDR2 SNEGSKA (reference sequence). This chain's CDR3 is CCARGQLAGGDNEQFF. CDR3 sequence (DNA): TGCTGTGCTAGAGGCCAACTAGCGGGAGGCGACAATGAGCAGTTCTTC.

This clonotype was counted at least ten times. The chain combines TRBV29-1 with TRBJ2-7; 7 bases agree with TRBD2. The germline V gene encodes CDR1 SQVTM and CDR2 ANQGSEA. The CDR3 is made up of 13 amino acids. J lost 1 base, V lost 4 bases, and 4 bases had no gene match. CDR3 amino acids: CSVAGTISYEQYF. The CDR3 nucleotides are TGCAGCGTTGCCGGGACTATTTCCTACGAGCAGTACTTC.

This rearrangement joins TRBV25-1 to TRBJ2-1; 7 bases fit TRBD2. The CDR3 spans 16 residues. The germline V gene encodes CDR1 MGHDK and CDR2 SYGVNS. V lost 8 bases to trimming and J lost 0 bases; unmatched junction nucleotides: 10. The DNA for the CDR3 is TGTGCCAGCGGGCTAGCGGACTTCAGCTCCTACAATGAGCAGTTCTTC. This gives the protein CASGLADFSSYNEQFF.

This clonotype was seen more than once but under ten times. This sequence joins TRBV7-2 and TRBJ1-2, with D possibly matching TRBD1 (6 bases). This CDR3 region has 15 residues. The germline gives CDR1 SGHTA, CDR2 FQGNSA. With 3 bases removed from V and 4 bases from J, the gap between germline ends came to 15 bases. DNA of the CDR3: TGTGCCAGCAGCTTGTCGACAGGCCCAAGCTATGGCTACACCTTC. Translated, it gives CASSLSTGPSYGYTF.

V gene TRBV11-2 combines with J gene TRBJ2-7, with 10 nucleotides matching TRBD2. J gave up 2 bases and V 2 bases, and 18 bases lay outside the gene matches. The CDR3 covers 20 residues. The germline V gene encodes CDR1 SGHAT and CDR2 FQNNGV. Here the CDR3 DNA reads TGTGCCAGCAGCTTACGTGAGCCTGGACTAGCGGCCCCCTGGCCCTACGAGCAGTACTTC. Protein: CASSLREPGLAAPWPYEQYF.

This clonotype showed up many times. The chain employs TRBV6-2 or TRBV6-3 and TRBJ2-7, with 12 bases lining up with TRBD2. The CDR3 spans 15 residues. J lost 4 bases, V lost 0 bases, and 1 base had no gene match. Per the germline V gene, CDR1 is MNHEY and CDR2 is SVGEGT. CDR3 sequence: CASSYSGLAGYEQYF. The CDR3 DNA is TGTGCCAGCAGTTACTCTGGACTAGCGGGATACGAGCAGTACTTC.

This clonotype was picked up a small number of times. This chain joins TRBV20-1 and TRBJ1-4; D ambiguous. From germline, CDR1 is DFQATT and CDR2 SNEGSKA (reference sequence). The CDR3 is 16 amino acids. The germline V and J ends were trimmed by 0 bases and 0 bases, with 11 bases remaining between them. The CDR3 region is CSARDPGRPTNEKLFF. The DNA for the CDR3 is TGCAGTGCTAGAGACCCGGGCCGTCCAACTAATGAAAAACTGTTTTTT.

V usage is TRBV7-2 and J usage is TRBJ1-2; a weak D match, TRBD1 (5 bases). The CDR3 extends over 12 amino acids. Germline CDR1 is SGHTA and CDR2 is FQGNSA. Between the trimmed V and J ends, which lost 1 base and 9 bases, there was a span of 9 bases. The CDR3: CASSLVEGSYTF. CDR3 bases: TGTGCCAGCAGCTTAGTGGAGGGGAGCTACACCTTC.

The CDR3 here is CASSDRGVHEQYF. CDR3 bases: TGTGCCAGCAGTGACAGGGGGGTCCACGAGCAGTACTTC. J is TRBJ2-7 and V is TRBV5-5, with 9 nucleotides matching TRBD1. V lost 5 bases to trimming and J lost 5 bases; unmatched junction nucleotides: 5. Germline CDR1 SGHKS, CDR2 YYEKEE (reference sequence). The CDR3 extends over 13 amino acids.

This clonotype was counted only a few times. V gene TRBV27 combines with J gene TRBJ2-3, with D unclear. V lost 2 bases to trimming and J lost 1 base, with 4 bases between them. Germline CDR1 reads MNHEY; CDR2 reads SMNVEV (reference sequence). The CDR3 covers 13 residues. This CDR3 reads CASSLPRTDTQYF. CDR3 nucleotide sequence: TGTGCCAGCAGTTTACCCCGCACAGATACGCAGTATTTT.

This clonotype appeared a few times. The rearrangement links TRBV18 to TRBJ2-7, with 10 positions matching TRBD1. The germline V gene encodes CDR1 KGHSH and CDR2 LQKENI. This CDR3 is 19 amino acids long. The junction had 15 bases not matched to a gene; V was cut back by 4 bases and J by 0 bases. The CDR3 spells CASSQETGGPLLVSYEQYF. DNA of the CDR3: TGTGCCAGCTCACAAGAGACAGGGGGCCCCCTTCTTGTCTCCTACGAGCAGTACTTC.

CDR3 sequence reads: CATSRDSSDGSSYNEQFF. The CDR3 nucleotides are TGTGCCACCAGCAGAGACAGCTCAGACGGGAGCTCCTACAATGAGCAGTTCTTC. This chain connects TRBV15 to TRBJ2-1, with D possibly TRBD2 on 6 matching bases. CDR1 is LNHNV and CDR2 is YYDKDF in the germline V gene (reference sequence). CDR3 length equals 18 residues. V was clipped by 0 bases and J by 0 bases, with 15 bases between them.

This clonotype was counted at least ten times. The chain employs TRBV7-3 and TRBJ2-1; 9 bases are shared with TRBD2. The CDR3 runs to 17 residues. The V gene end was trimmed by 3 bases and the J gene end by 8 bases; junction bases not matched to a gene: 14. Per germline, CDR1 SGHTA and CDR2 FQGTGA. CDR3: CASSFADGGSGSHEQFF. CDR3 in DNA: TGTGCCAGCAGCTTCGCAGACGGAGGTAGCGGGAGTCATGAGCAGTTCTTC. Combining the CDR3 with reference TRBV7-3 and TRBJ2-1 gives the whole variable domain GAGVSQTPSNKVTEKGKYVELRCDPISGHTALYWYRQSLGQGPEFLIYFQGTGAADDSGLPNDRFFAVRPEGSVSTLKIQRTERGDSAVYLCASSFADGGSGSHEQFFGPGTRLTVL.

The rearrangement uses TRBV28 and TRBJ1-6; D is ambiguous. V shed 6 bases and J shed 0 bases, with 12 bases lying between them. CDR1 is MDHEN, CDR2 SYDVKM, per germline. This CDR3 contains 16 residues. CDR3 nucleotide sequence: TGTGCCAGCAGCTCAGCGGGGAGCTCCTATAATTCACCCCTCCACTTT. This translates into CASSSAGSSYNSPLHF.

This clonotype was detected a few times. The chain carries TRBV12-3 or TRBV12-4 and TRBJ2-5; D is tentatively TRBD1 or TRBD2 (6 bases each). V was cut by 1 base and J by 3 bases, with 18 bases left in between. The CDR3 runs 17 residues. As DNA, the CDR3 is TGTGCCAGCAGTTTAGGTCTGGGGGGCCCTTTCGAAGAGACCCAGTACTTC. Amino acids: CASSLGLGGPFEETQYF.